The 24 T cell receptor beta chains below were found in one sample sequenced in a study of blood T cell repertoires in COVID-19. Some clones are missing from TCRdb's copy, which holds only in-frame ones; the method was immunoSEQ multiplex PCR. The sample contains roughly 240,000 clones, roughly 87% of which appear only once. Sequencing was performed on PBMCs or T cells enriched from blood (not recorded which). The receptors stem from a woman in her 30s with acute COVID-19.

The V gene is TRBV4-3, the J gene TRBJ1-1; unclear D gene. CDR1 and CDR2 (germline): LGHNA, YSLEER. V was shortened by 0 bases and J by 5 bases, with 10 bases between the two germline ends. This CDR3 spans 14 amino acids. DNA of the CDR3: TGCGCCAGCAGCCAAGATAGGAGGGCAACTGAAGCTTTCTTT. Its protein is CASSQDRRATEAFF.

The CDR3 protein is CASRGAGNQPQHF. CDR3 nucleotide sequence: TGTGCCAGTAGGGGGGCAGGTAATCAGCCCCAGCATTTT. The chain employs TRBV19 and TRBJ1-5; D is perhaps TRBD1 (6 bases). Trimming removed 6 bases from V and 4 bases from J, with 10 bases in between. CDR1 is LNHDA, CDR2 SQIVND, per germline (reference sequence). There are 13 residues in the CDR3.

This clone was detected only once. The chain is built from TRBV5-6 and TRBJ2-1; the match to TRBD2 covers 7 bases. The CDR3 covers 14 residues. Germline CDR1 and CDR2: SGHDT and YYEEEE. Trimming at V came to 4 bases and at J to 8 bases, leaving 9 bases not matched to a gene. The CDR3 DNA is TGTGCCAGCAGCCTTCCAATTACTAGCGATGAGCAGTTCTTC. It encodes CASSLPITSDEQFF.

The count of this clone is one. The CDR3 bases are TGCGCCAGCAGCTTGGCGGCGGAGTCCTACGAGCAGTACTTC. Translated, it gives CASSLAAESYEQYF. The rearrangement joins TRBV5-1 to TRBJ2-7, with D uncertain. Trimming pared 0 bases from V and 1 base from J, leaving 8 bases between. The germline V gene has CDR1 SGHRS and CDR2 YFSETQ. The CDR3 consists of 14 residues.

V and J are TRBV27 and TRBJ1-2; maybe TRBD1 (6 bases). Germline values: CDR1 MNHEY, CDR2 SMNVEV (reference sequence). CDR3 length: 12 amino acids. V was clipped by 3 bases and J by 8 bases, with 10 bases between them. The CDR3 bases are TGTGCCAGCAGTTTGGGGGGGCAGGGCTACACCTTC. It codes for CASSLGGQGYTF.

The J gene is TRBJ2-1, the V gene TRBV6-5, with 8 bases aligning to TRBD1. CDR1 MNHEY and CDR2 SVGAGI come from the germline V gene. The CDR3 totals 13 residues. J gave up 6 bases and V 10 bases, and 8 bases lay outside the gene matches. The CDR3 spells CATIADRVNEQFF. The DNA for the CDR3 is TGTGCCACTATCGCGGACAGGGTCAATGAGCAGTTCTTC.

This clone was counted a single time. For the CDR3, the DNA is TGCGCCAGCAGTGGCCTAGCCTCACAAGAGACCCAGTACTTC. It is translated as CASSGLASQETQYF. This chain joins TRBV10-2 and TRBJ2-5; a possible D gene is TRBD2 (5 bases). This CDR3 contains 14 residues. The germline CDR1 and CDR2 sequences are WSHSY and SAAADI. Trimming shortened V by 4 bases and J by 2 bases, and 11 bases separated the two germline ends.

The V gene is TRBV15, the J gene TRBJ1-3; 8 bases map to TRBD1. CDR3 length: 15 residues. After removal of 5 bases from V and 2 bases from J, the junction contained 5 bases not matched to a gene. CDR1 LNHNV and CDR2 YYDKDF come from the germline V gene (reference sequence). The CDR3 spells CATSGRQGTGNTIYF. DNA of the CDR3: TGTGCCACCAGCGGCCGACAGGGGACTGGAAACACCATATATTTT.

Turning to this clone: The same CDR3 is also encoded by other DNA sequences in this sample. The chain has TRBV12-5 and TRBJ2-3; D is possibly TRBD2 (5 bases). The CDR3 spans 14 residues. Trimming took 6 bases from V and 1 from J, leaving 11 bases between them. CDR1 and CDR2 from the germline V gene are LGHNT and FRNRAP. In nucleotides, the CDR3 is TGTGCTAGTGGCCGGGGATCACGCACAGATACGCAGTATTTT. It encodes CASGRGSRTDTQYF.

CDR3 protein: CASSPRPGGGYTF. For the CDR3, the DNA is TGTGCCAGCAGCCCTCGTCCAGGGGGTGGCTACACCTTC. The chain recombines TRBV12-3 or TRBV12-4 with TRBJ1-2, with TRBD1 matching over 7 bases. Unmatched junction bases numbered 8, after V lost 6 bases and J lost 7 bases. The CDR3 runs 13 residues.

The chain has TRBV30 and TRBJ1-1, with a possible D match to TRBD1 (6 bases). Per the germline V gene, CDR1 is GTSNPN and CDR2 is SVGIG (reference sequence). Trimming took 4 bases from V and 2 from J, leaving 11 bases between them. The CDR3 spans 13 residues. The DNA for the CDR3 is TGTGCCTGGATTGACAGGCGTAACACTGAAGCTTTCTTT. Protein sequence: CAWIDRRNTEAFF. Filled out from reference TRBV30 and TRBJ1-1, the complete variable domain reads SQTIHQWPATLVQPVGSPLSLECTVEGTSNPNLYWYRQAAGRGLQLLFYSVGIGQISSEVPQNLSASRPQDRQFILSSKKLLLSDSGFYLCAWIDRRNTEAFFGQGTRLTVV.

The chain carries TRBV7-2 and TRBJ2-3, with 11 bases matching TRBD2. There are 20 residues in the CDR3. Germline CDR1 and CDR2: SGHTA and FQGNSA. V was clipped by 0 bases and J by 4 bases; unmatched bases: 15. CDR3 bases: TGTGCCAGCAGCTTAGCGATCTTAGCGGGGGGGCCGTTTGTAGCAGATACGCAGTATTTT. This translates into CASSLAILAGGPFVADTQYF.

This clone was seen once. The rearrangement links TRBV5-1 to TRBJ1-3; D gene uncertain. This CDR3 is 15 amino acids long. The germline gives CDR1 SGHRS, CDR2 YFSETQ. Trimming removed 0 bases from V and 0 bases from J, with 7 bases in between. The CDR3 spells CASSLGDISGNTIYF. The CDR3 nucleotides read TGCGCCAGCAGCTTGGGCGACATCTCTGGAAACACCATATATTTT.

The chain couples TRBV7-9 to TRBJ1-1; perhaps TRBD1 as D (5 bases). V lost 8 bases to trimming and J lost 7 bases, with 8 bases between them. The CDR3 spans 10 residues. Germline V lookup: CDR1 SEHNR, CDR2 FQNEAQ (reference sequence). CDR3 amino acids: CASAGGEAFF. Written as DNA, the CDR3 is TGTGCCAGCGCGGGGGGTGAAGCTTTCTTT.

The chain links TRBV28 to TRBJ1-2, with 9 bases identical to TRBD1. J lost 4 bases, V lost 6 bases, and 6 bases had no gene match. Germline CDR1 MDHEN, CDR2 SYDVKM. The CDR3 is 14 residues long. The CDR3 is CASSWGTGIYGYTF. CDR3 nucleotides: TGTGCCAGCAGCTGGGGGACAGGGATCTATGGCTACACCTTC.

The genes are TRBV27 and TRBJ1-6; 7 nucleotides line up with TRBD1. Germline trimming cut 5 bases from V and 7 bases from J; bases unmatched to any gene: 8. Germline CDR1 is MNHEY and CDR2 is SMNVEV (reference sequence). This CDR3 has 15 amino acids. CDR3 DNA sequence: TGTGCCAGCAGTCTAACAGGGGCGGGGAATTCACCCCTCCACTTT. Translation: CASSLTGAGNSPLHF.

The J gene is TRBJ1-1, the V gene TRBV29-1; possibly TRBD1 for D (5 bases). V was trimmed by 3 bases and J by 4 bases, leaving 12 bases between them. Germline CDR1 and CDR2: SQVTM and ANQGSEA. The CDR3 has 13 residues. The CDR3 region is CSVEGGSPTEAFF. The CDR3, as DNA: TGCAGCGTTGAGGGGGGGTCTCCCACTGAAGCTTTCTTT.

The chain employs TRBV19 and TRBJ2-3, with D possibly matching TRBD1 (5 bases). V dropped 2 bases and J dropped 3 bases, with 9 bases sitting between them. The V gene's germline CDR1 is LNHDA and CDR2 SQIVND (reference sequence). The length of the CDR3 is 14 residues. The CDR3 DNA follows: TGTGCCAGTAGTATAAGGGGCCGGACAGATACGCAGTATTTT. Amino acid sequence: CASSIRGRTDTQYF.

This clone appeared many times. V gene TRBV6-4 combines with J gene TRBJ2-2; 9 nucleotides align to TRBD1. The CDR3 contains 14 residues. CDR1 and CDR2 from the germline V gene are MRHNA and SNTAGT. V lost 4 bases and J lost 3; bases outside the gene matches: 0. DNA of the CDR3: TGTGCCAGCAGTGGGACAGGGGACACCGGGGAGCTGTTTTTT. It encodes CASSGTGDTGELFF.

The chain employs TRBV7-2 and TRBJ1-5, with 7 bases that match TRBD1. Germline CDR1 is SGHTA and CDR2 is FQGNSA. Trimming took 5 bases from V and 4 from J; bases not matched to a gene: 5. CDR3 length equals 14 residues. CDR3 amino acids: CASSPGTANQPQHF. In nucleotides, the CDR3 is TGTGCCAGCAGCCCCGGGACAGCAAATCAGCCCCAGCATTTT. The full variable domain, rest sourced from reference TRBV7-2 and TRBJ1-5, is GAGVSQSPSNKVTEKGKDVELRCDPISGHTALYWYRQSLGQGLEFLIYFQGNSAPDKSGLPSDRFSAERTGGSVSTLTIQRTQQEDSAVYLCASSPGTANQPQHFGDGTRLSIL.

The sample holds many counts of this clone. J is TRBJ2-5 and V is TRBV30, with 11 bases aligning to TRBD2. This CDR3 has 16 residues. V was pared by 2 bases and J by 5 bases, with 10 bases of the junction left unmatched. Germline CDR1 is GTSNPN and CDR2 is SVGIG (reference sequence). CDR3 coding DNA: TGTGCCTGGAGTAAAGGGCTAGCGGGGGGCCTGGAGACCCAGTACTTC. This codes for CAWSKGLAGGLETQYF.

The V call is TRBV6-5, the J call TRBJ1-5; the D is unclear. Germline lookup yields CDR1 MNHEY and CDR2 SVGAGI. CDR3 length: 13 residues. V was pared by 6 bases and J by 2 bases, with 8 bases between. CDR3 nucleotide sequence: TGTGCCAGCAGCACGATAGGCAATCAGCCCCAGCATTTT. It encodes CASSTIGNQPQHF.

The CDR3 protein is CASSYLPGQSNEQFF. CDR3 nucleotide sequence: TGTGCCAGCAGTTACCTTCCGGGTCAAAGCAATGAGCAGTTCTTC. The chain employs TRBV6-5 and TRBJ2-1; D gene ambiguous. The length of the CDR3 is 15 residues. Trimming removed 2 bases at V and 6 bases at J, with 14 bases between. The V gene's germline CDR1 is MNHEY and CDR2 SVGAGI.

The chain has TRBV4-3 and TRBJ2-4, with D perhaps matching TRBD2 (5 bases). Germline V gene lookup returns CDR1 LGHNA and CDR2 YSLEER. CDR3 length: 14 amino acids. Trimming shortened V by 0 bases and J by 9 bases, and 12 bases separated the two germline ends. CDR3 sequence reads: CASSQDEGDGIQYF. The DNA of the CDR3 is TGCGCCAGCAGCCAAGATGAGGGCGATGGCATTCAGTACTTC.